This TCR beta chain was sequenced in a study of T cells in Graves' hyperthyroidism and ophthalmopathy. Per the germline V gene, CDR1 is KGHDR and CDR2 is SFDVKD. There are 13 residues in the CDR3. The ends were cut back, 5 bases at V and 8 bases at J, with 14 bases in the middle. RNA transcripts were the template for amplifying TCR beta CDR3 regions. When the TCR CDR3 underwent first-round RT-PCR, the HTBI primer set was used. TCRdb reprocessed the multiplex PCR reads with MiXCR, giving one entry per CDR3 protein. Here the sample spans some 460,000 distinct CDR3 sequences, more than 15% being singletons. This clonotype was counted ten times or more.

V gene TRBV24-1 combines with J gene TRBJ1-2; TRBD1 is a possible D gene (6 bases). The receptor comes from a woman younger than 35 with Graves' hyperthyroidism. What was sequenced was blood. The CDR3 DNA follows: TGTGCCACCAGTGGCCCGACAGGATTCGGCTACACCTTC. Its translation: CATSGPTGFGYTF.